This T cell receptor (beta chain) is drawn from a study of cytomegalovirus exposure and HLA in healthy donors. Of note for this clone: As yet, its antigen is unknown.

The CDR3 length is 13 residues. V gave up 4 bases and J gave up 5 bases; unmatched junction bases: 4. Germline values: CDR1 SGHTA, CDR2 FQGTGA. PCR primers comprised 60 Vbeta and 13 Jbeta primers. The table came from immunoSEQ multiplex PCR; TCRdb's copy has only in-frame clones and leaves some out. The sample yields around 120,000 clones, approximately 68% seen once. General study results and limits: Cytomegalovirus status was reportedly diagnosed by the classifier with high sensitivity and specificity. In an earlier analysis, productive rearrangement rates for most beta V segments clustered near 87% or 30%.

Material: PBMCs. This TCR was recovered from a man younger than 45 in good health and CMV-seropositive. V gene TRBV7-3 combines with J gene TRBJ2-5, with 7 bases matching TRBD1. CDR3 sequence reads: CASSSGQSETQYF. The DNA of the CDR3 is TGTGCCAGCAGCTCGGGACAGTCGGAGACCCAGTACTTC. Complete variable domain (other parts from reference TRBV7-3 and TRBJ2-5): GAGVSQTPSNKVTEKGKYVELRCDPISGHTALYWYRQSLGQGPEFLIYFQGTGAADDSGLPNDRFFAVRPEGSVSTLKIQRTERGDSAVYLCASSSGQSETQYFGPGTRLLVL.